This is a list of T cell receptor beta chains from one sample in a study of blood T cell repertoires in COVID-19. Using immunoSEQ multiplex PCR, the repertoire was profiled, and TCRdb retains in-frame clones only, with some absent. The table lists about 130,000 clones, approximately 80% of them singletons. The sequencing input was peripheral blood. The receptor source for this set is a man aged 55-75 years who had recovered from COVID-19. Both conserved end residues are part of each CDR3. A D gene is named only where the DNA matches it firmly. For some rows the clone size is stated as once, few or many, or as a class when expanded; others skip it.

>TRBD2|TRBV2|TRBJ2-1|NA
TGTGCCAGCAGAGGGTGGGGAGGGACTAGCTACAATGAGCAGTTCTTC
CASRGWGGTSYNEQFF
>TRBD1|TRBV5-1|TRBJ1-4|NA
TGCGCCAGCAGCTTGGGACAGGGTTTTCGAAATGAAAAACTGTTTTTT
CASSLGQGFRNEKLFF
>TRBD2|TRBV6-5|TRBJ2-1|NA
TGTGCCAGCAGCCGGGAGGGCGGGGTAATTAATGAGCAGTTCTTC
CASSREGGVINEQFF
>TRBD1|TRBV28|TRBJ1-4|NA
TGTGCCAGCAGTTTCCCCGGCACAGGGGGACCAAAACTGTTTTTT
CASSFPGTGGPKLFF
>TRBD1|TRBV30|TRBJ2-7|NA
TGTGCCTGGAGAGCCCGTCGGACAGGGCATGGCGAGCAGTACTTC
CAWRARRTGHGEQYF
>NA|TRBV18|TRBJ1-5|few
TGTGCCAGCTTTAGTAGTCAGCCCCAGCATTTT
CASFSSQPQHF
>NA|TRBV19|TRBJ1-1|NA
TGTGCCAGTAGTCTGAAGAGTGGGGCCACTGAAGCTTTCTTT
CASSLKSGATEAFF
>TRBD2|TRBV6-4|TRBJ2-1|NA
TGTGCCAGCAGTGATCGAATAGCGGGGCGTAATGAGCAGTTCTTC
CASSDRIAGRNEQFF
>TRBD2|TRBV7-2|TRBJ2-1|NA
TGTGCCAGCAGCTTCGCCCTAGCGGGAGGAGGGAATGAGCAGTTCTTC
CASSFALAGGGNEQFF
>NA|TRBV29-1|TRBJ1-1|NA
TGCAGCGTTGAAGAGTCCAGGACAGATAACACTGAAGCTTTCTTT
CSVEESRTDNTEAFF
>TRBD2|TRBV5-3|TRBJ2-7|few
TGTGCCAGAAGCCCCTTCGGGACTAGCGGGAGCTACGAGCAGTACTTC
CARSPFGTSGSYEQYF